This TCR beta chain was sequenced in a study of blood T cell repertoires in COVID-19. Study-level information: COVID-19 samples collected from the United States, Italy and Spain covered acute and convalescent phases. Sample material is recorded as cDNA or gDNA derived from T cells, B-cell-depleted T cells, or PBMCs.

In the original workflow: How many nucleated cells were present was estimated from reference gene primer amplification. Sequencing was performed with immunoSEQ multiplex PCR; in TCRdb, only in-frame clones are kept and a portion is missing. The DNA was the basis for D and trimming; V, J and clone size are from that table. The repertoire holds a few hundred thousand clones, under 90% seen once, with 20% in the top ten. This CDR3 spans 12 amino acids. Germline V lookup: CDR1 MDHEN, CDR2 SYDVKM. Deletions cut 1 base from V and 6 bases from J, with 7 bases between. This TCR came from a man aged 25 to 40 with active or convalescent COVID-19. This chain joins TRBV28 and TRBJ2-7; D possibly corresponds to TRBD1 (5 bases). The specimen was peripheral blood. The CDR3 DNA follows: TGTGCCAGCAGTTTATCAGGGCCCGAGCAGTACTTC. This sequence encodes CASSLSGPEQYF.